This T cell receptor beta chain was recorded in a study of T cells in localized non-small cell lung cancer. Findings of the study overall: Of the tissues analyzed, uninvolved adjacent lung showed maximal T cell clonality, greater than tumor. Greater blood T cell density accompanied longer overall survival. One tumor region alone was sequenced, and heterogeneity therefore remains possible. When the top 100 tumor clones were examined, a median around 61 of them also appeared in the adjacent lung, which was paired and uninvolved.

Generated by immunoSEQ multiplex PCR, the TCRdb table keeps only in-frame clones and is missing some. The sample comprises approximately 28,000 clones, around 90% of which are singletons, and approximately 4% rests with the top ten. A note on this clone: Its antigen is unknown.

The CDR3 extends over 18 amino acids. The receptor comes from a woman aged 40-69 years with stage III lung adenocarcinoma. The chain joins TRBV21-1 to TRBJ1-1. TRBV21-1 is a documented pseudogene. Here the sequenced sample was peripheral blood mononuclear cells, taken before any cancer treatment. The CDR3 DNA is TGTGCCAGCAGCAAAGGAGACGGGCCACCCCCCCTCGACACTGAAGCTTTCTTT. Its protein is CASSKGDGPPPLDTEAFF.